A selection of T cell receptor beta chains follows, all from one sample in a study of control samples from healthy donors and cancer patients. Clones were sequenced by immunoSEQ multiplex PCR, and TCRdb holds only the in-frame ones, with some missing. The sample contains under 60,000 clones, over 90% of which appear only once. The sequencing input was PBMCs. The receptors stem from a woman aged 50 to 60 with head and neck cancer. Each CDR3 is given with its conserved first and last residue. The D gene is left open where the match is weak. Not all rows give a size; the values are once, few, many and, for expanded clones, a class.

CASSERLAGFNEQFF TGTGCCAGCAGTGAGAGACTAGCGGGCTTCAATGAGCAGTTCTTC TRBD2 TRBJ2-1 TRBV28 -
CASSQAAGWETQYF TGTGCCAGCAGCCAAGCGGCGGGCTGGGAGACCCAGTACTTC - TRBJ2-5 TRBV14 -
CASHRDSNYGYTF TGTGCCAGCCACCGGGACAGTAACTATGGCTACACCTTC TRBD1 TRBJ1-2 TRBV2 -
CASTRGGNTGELFF TGTGCCAGCACCAGGGGGGGGAACACCGGGGAGCTGTTTTTT - TRBJ2-2 TRBV6-5 -
CASSDGTSSNYGYTF TGTGCCAGCAGCGACGGGACTTCTTCTAACTATGGCTACACCTTC - TRBJ1-2 TRBV5-4 -
CASSALSGQGGGKDNEQFF TGTGCCAGCAGTGCCCTCAGTGGACAGGGGGGGGGAAAAGACAATGAGCAGTTCTTC TRBD1 TRBJ2-1 TRBV6-1 once
CASSLGSRGWDQPQHF TGTGCCAGCAGCTTAGGGTCAAGGGGTTGGGATCAGCCCCAGCATTTT - TRBJ1-5 TRBV7-2 -
CASSPVDSGNTIYF TGTGCCAGCTCACCGGTAGACTCTGGAAACACCATATATTTT - TRBJ1-3 TRBV18 -
CASTDRGSLYNEQFF TGTGCCAGTACCGATCGGGGGTCCCTATACAATGAGCAGTTCTTC - TRBJ2-1 TRBV19 -
CASSFAGQGANEKLFF TGCGCCAGCAGCTTTGCTGGACAGGGGGCTAATGAAAAACTGTTTTTT TRBD1 TRBJ1-4 TRBV5-1 -
CASSPGQGLGEAQYF TGTGCCAGCAGCCCAGGACAGGGGCTGGGAGAGGCCCAGTACTTC TRBD1 TRBJ2-5 TRBV11-3 -
CASRPGPSYEQYF TGTGCCAGCAGGCCCGGGCCCTCCTACGAGCAGTACTTC - TRBJ2-7 TRBV6-5 -
CASSYPNQPQHF TGTGCCAGCTCATACCCTAATCAGCCCCAGCATTTT - TRBJ1-5 TRBV18 -
CASRGRSGGGDTQYF TGTGCCAGCAGGGGTCGCAGCGGGGGAGGAGATACGCAGTATTTT TRBD2 TRBJ2-3 TRBV7-2 -
CASSEQRNYGYTF TGTGCCAGCAGTGAACAAAGGAACTATGGCTACACCTTC - TRBJ1-2 TRBV6-1 -
CASSSGTVPETQYF TGTGCCAGCAGTAGCGGGACGGTCCCAGAGACCCAGTACTTC TRBD2 TRBJ2-5 TRBV6-5 -
CASTQGDRTSNQPQHF TGTGCCAGCACTCAAGGCGACAGGACTAGCAATCAGCCCCAGCATTTT - TRBJ1-5 TRBV28 -
CASSQATGTGREQYF TGCGCCAGCAGCCAAGCTACTGGGACAGGGCGGGAGCAGTACTTC TRBD1 TRBJ2-7 TRBV4-3 -
CASSFSGGVNEQFF TGCGCCAGCAGCTTTAGCGGGGGGGTCAATGAGCAGTTCTTC TRBD2 TRBJ2-1 TRBV5-1 -
CASSYEGAYGYTF TGTGCCAGCAGTTACGAGGGGGCCTATGGCTACACCTTC TRBD1 TRBJ1-2 TRBV6-6 -
CASSLGLADSTDTQYF TGTGCCAGCAGCTTGGGACTAGCGGATAGCACAGATACGCAGTATTTT TRBD2 TRBJ2-3 TRBV5-8 -
CTPGQGGLTDTQYF TGCACCCCCGGCCAGGGGGGCCTCACAGATACGCAGTATTTT - TRBJ2-3 TRBV29-1 -
CASSLVRDEQYF TGTGCCAGCAGCTTGGTCAGGGACGAGCAGTACTTC - TRBJ2-7 TRBV5-8 once
CASSWGSGGDQETQYF TGCGCCAGCAGCTGGGGTAGCGGGGGGGACCAAGAGACCCAGTACTTC TRBD2 TRBJ2-5 TRBV5-1 -
CASSLQPYDGYTF TGCGCCAGCAGCCTCCAACCGTATGATGGCTACACCTTC - TRBJ1-2 TRBV4-1 -
CASSLRGEANYGYTF TGCGCCAGCAGCCTAAGGGGGGAGGCTAACTATGGCTACACCTTC - TRBJ1-2 TRBV5-1 -
CASSPGQANTEAFF TGTGCCAGCTCACCTGGACAGGCGAACACTGAAGCTTTCTTT TRBD1 TRBJ1-1 TRBV18 once
CASSLADSSTDTQYF TGTGCCAGCAGTTTAGCGGACTCTAGCACAGATACGCAGTATTTT - TRBJ2-3 TRBV2 once
CASSPPRRGWTEAFF TGTGCCAGCAGTCCTCCCCGGCGAGGTTGGACTGAAGCTTTCTTT - TRBJ1-1 TRBV28 -
CATSQGGSRGNQPQHF TGTGCCACCAGTCAGGGGGGCAGTCGGGGCAATCAGCCCCAGCATTTT TRBD1 TRBJ1-5 TRBV15 -
CASSYGSQGAGDIQYF TGTGCCAGCAGTTACGGTTCTCAGGGGGCCGGGGACATTCAGTACTTC TRBD1 TRBJ2-4 TRBV6-5 -
CASSEGNGYEQYF TGTGCCAGCAGTGAAGGAAACGGCTACGAGCAGTACTTC - TRBJ2-7 TRBV6-1 -
CASSYYREFYEQYF TGTGCCAGCAGTTACTATAGAGAATTCTACGAGCAGTACTTC - TRBJ2-7 TRBV6-5 -
CASSPGGGANVLTF TGTGCCAGCAGCCCGGGGGGTGGGGCCAACGTCCTGACTTTC TRBD2 TRBJ2-6 TRBV11-3 -
CASSLDSTKQFF TGTGCCAGCAGCCTGGACAGTACTAAGCAGTTCTTC - TRBJ2-1 TRBV7-9 once
CASSYGFTGTGGRDTQYF TGTGCCAGCAGCTACGGCTTCACCGGGACAGGGGGCAGGGATACGCAGTATTTT TRBD1 TRBJ2-3 TRBV11-2 -
CASSYSRSLSGNTEAFF TGTGCCAGCAGTTACTCCCGGTCCTTGAGTGGGAACACTGAAGCTTTCTTT - TRBJ1-1 TRBV6-2/TRBV6-3 -
CASRVTGIHGYTF TGTGCCAGCAGGGTGACAGGGATTCATGGCTACACCTTC TRBD1 TRBJ1-2 TRBV6-5 -
CASSQVTFTEAFF TGTGCCAGCAGCCAAGTGACCTTCACTGAAGCTTTCTTT - TRBJ1-1 TRBV14 -
CASSVYTSGLSEQFF TGTGCCAGCAGCGTATACACTAGCGGTCTCAGTGAGCAGTTCTTC TRBD2 TRBJ2-1 TRBV9 -
CASSLGGLAGGETQYF TGTGCCAGCAGCTTAGGGGGACTAGCGGGAGGAGAGACCCAGTACTTC TRBD2 TRBJ2-5 TRBV11-2 -
CAQQGASTNEKLFF TGTGCCCAACAGGGGGCTTCGACTAATGAAAAACTGTTTTTT TRBD1 TRBJ1-4 TRBV2 -
CASSLGDFSTDTQYF TGTGCCAGCAGCTTGGGGGACTTTAGCACAGATACGCAGTATTTT - TRBJ2-3 TRBV7-2 -
CAWSDPRAANQPQHF TGTGCCTGGAGTGATCCCAGGGCGGCGAATCAGCCCCAGCATTTT - TRBJ1-5 TRBV30 -
CASSRGPPGYQPQHF TGTGCCAGCAGTCGGGGGCCCCCAGGCTATCAGCCCCAGCATTTT - TRBJ1-5 TRBV6-5 -
CASSLVGSSGNTIYF TGTGCCAGCAGCTTGGTCGGTTCCTCTGGAAACACCATATATTTT - TRBJ1-3 TRBV5-6 -
CASSITQGAGYGYTF TGTGCCAGCAGCATAACACAGGGGGCTGGCTATGGCTACACCTTC TRBD1 TRBJ1-2 TRBV7-2 -
CASRLQGGEKLFF TGTGCCAGCAGACTACAGGGGGGAGAAAAACTGTTTTTT TRBD1 TRBJ1-4 TRBV6-5 -
CASSFLQGSSYNSPLHF TGTGCCAGCAGTTTCTTACAGGGAAGCTCCTATAATTCACCCCTCCACTTT - TRBJ1-6 TRBV28 -
CASSQQEGYTNEKLFF TGTGCCAGCAGTCAGCAGGAGGGGTATACTAATGAAAAACTGTTTTTT - TRBJ1-4 TRBV7-9 few
CSVEDDPPYEQYF TGCAGCGTTGAAGATGACCCTCCCTACGAGCAGTACTTC - TRBJ2-7 TRBV29-1 -
CASSLYVPIWHHQPQHF TGTGCCAGCAGCCTTTATGTTCCCATTTGGCATCATCAGCCCCAGCATTTT - TRBJ1-5 TRBV3-1/TRBV3-2 -
CAWSPSRDRVLKRTEAFF TGTGCCTGGAGCCCCTCCCGGGACAGGGTATTGAAAAGAACTGAAGCTTTCTTT TRBD1 TRBJ1-1 TRBV30 -
CAWSVGTSGGAGKTQYF TGTGCCTGGAGTGTTGGGACTAGCGGGGGGGCCGGGAAGACCCAGTACTTC TRBD2 TRBJ2-5 TRBV30 -
CASKTDRGRHQPQHF TGTGCCAGTAAAACCGACAGGGGGCGTCATCAGCCCCAGCATTTT TRBD1 TRBJ1-5 TRBV19 -
CASSQGWDTEAFF TGCGCCAGCAGCCAAGGGTGGGACACTGAAGCTTTCTTT - TRBJ1-1 TRBV4-3 -
CASSLGGSGRVSGELFF TGTGCCAGCAGCTTAGGGGGTAGCGGGAGGGTATCCGGGGAGCTGTTTTTT TRBD2 TRBJ2-2 TRBV7-2 -